Following are 3 T cell receptor beta chains from one sample sequenced in a study of T cell changes during pregnancy in multiple sclerosis. Sequenced by immunoSEQ multiplex PCR; TCRdb stores in-frame clones only, minus some. This table has about 49,000 clones, just under 95% appearing once. The sample consisted of CD8+ T cells from peripheral blood mononuclear cells, taken in the first trimester of pregnancy. These receptors were obtained from a female donor with multiple sclerosis, enrolled in a pregnancy study.

The V and J genes are TRBV6-1 and TRBJ2-7; TRBD1 agrees at 7 bases. The CDR3 sequence is 12 residues long. After removal of 6 bases from V and 4 bases from J, the junction contained 3 bases not matched to a gene. Germline V CDR1 and CDR2: MNHNS, SASEGT. CDR3 nucleotides: TGTGCCAGCAGGGACAGGTCGTACGAGCAGTACTTC. This translates into CASRDRSYEQYF.

The J gene is TRBJ2-1, the V gene TRBV6-5; TRBD2 is a possible D gene (6 bases). CDR1 is MNHEY, CDR2 SVGAGI, per germline. V lost 6 bases to trimming and J lost 10 bases, with 10 bases between them. The CDR3 consists of 11 residues. CDR3 bases: TGTGCCAGCAGGGTAGCGGCGGAGCAGTTCTTC. Its protein is CASRVAAEQFF.

This clone was recorded only once. The chain links TRBV28 to TRBJ1-5, with a weak D call TRBD1 (5 bases). The ends were cut back, 5 bases at V and 7 bases at J, with 12 bases in the middle. CDR1 is MDHEN and CDR2 is SYDVKM in the germline V gene. The CDR3 loop spans 13 amino acids. The CDR3 region is CASSLAGRQPQHF. The CDR3 DNA follows: TGTGCCAGCAGTCTTGCAGGGCGGCAGCCCCAGCATTTT.